Listed below are T cell receptor beta chains from one sample, sequenced in a study of cytomegalovirus exposure and HLA in healthy donors. The assay was immunoSEQ multiplex PCR, and TCRdb's table has in-frame clones only and misses some. The sample consists of around 230,000 clones, roughly 85% of them appearing once. Sequencing was carried out using PBMCs. The receptors stem from a girl aged 2-15 years in good health and CMV-seronegative. Each CDR3 is given with its conserved first and last residue. A D gene is named only where the DNA matches it firmly. A row's size may be missing; if present it is once, few, many or a size class.

NA,TRBJ2-7,TRBV6-1,few,TGTGCCAGCAACCCAGCCCCGGGGACCTACGAGCAGTACTTC,CASNPAPGTYEQYF
NA,TRBJ2-1,TRBV9,NA,TGTGCCAGCAGCGTAGGGAGTACGGCGTACAATGAGCAGTTCTTC,CASSVGSTAYNEQFF
NA,TRBJ1-4,TRBV19,NA,TGTGCCAGTAGTGCCCGATACAGTGAAAAACTGTTTTTT,CASSARYSEKLFF
NA,TRBJ2-3,TRBV10-1,few,TGCGCCAGCAGCGCCGGCGGAGTGGGTACAGATACGCAGTATTTT,CASSAGGVGTDTQYF
TRBD2,TRBJ2-5,TRBV9,NA,TGTGCCAGCAGCTCAGGGACTAGCGGGGTAACCCAGTACTTC,CASSSGTSGVTQYF
NA,TRBJ1-2,TRBV30,once,TGTGCCTGGAGTGGGGCACCCCAGTCGTATGGCTACACCTTC,CAWSGAPQSYGYTF
TRBD2,TRBJ2-7,TRBV19,NA,TGTGCCAGTATGAGTTTAGCGGGACCCTACGAGCAGTACTTC,CASMSLAGPYEQYF
NA,TRBJ1-1,TRBV7-2,NA,TGTGCCAGCAGCTTAGCGCCTGCAGGGGCCTCGAACACTGAAGCTTTCTTT,CASSLAPAGASNTEAFF
TRBD1,TRBJ1-2,TRBV2,NA,TGTGCCAGCAGGAGCAAAGGACAGGGGAAGGGTATGGGCTACACCTTC,CASRSKGQGKGMGYTF
TRBD2,TRBJ2-7,TRBV9,few,TGTGCCAGCAGCTTCAGCCTACTTACTAGCGGGGGGATGAGCTCCTACGAGCAGTACTTC,CASSFSLLTSGGMSSYEQYF
NA,TRBJ2-1,TRBV30,NA,TGTGCCTCGGGGAGGGGGGCCCCCGGGCACAATGAGCAGTTCTTC,CASGRGAPGHNEQFF
NA,TRBJ1-1,TRBV14,few,TGTGCCAGCAGCCCAGGGTACACTGAAGCTTTCTTT,CASSPGYTEAFF
NA,TRBJ1-2,TRBV19,once,TGTGCCAGTAGTATACTCTCGGGGAAGTCTGGCTACACCTTC,CASSILSGKSGYTF
NA,TRBJ1-6,TRBV27,NA,TGTGCCAGCAGCCGCCCCAGTGGCAATTCACCCCTCCACTTT,CASSRPSGNSPLHF
TRBD1,TRBJ1-5,TRBV19,NA,TGTGCCAGTAGTATATCCCCCCGACAGGGGGCGGGATATAGCAATCAGCCCCAGCATTTT,CASSISPRQGAGYSNQPQHF